This T cell receptor beta chain originates from a study of shared clonotypes between healthy human individuals. Naive CD8 cells, CD45RO-negative and positively selected for CCR7, excluded terminally differentiated effector memory CD45RA+ cells. All of the donors resided in Nashville, Tennessee, and each was a Caucasian adult. Germline V CDR1 and CDR2: SQVTM, ANQGSEA. The CDR3 sequence is 22 residues long. Method: immunoSEQ multiplex PCR; TCRdb's copy keeps in-frame clones and lacks some. The sample includes more than 2 million clones, 90% to 95% seen only once; the top ten take around 1.8%. The chain employs TRBV29-1 and TRBJ2-5; 10 positions agree with TRBD1. The DNA end lines up better with TRBJ2-7; the J call may be wrong. The sequencing sample was made of naive CD8+ T cells from PBMCs. This sequence originates from a young man in good health. Some clones in this sample may be carry-over from other donors' samples. CDR3 sequence: CSVDTTPGGRDRGPHHSYEQYF. The CDR3 DNA follows: TGCAGCGTTGACACAACCCCAGGAGGGCGGGACAGGGGACCTCACCACTCCTACGAGCAGTACTTC.